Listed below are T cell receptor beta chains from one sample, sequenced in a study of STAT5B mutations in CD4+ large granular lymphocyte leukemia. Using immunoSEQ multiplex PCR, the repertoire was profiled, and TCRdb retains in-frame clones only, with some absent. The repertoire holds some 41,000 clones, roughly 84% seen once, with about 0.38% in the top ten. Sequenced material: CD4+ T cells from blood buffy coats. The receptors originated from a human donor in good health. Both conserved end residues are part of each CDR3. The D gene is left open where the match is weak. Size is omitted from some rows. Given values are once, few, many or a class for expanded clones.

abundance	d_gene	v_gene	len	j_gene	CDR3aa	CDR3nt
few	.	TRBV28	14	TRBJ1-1	CASSTRGRGSEAFF	TGTGCCAGCAGTACTCGTGGGAGGGGGTCTGAAGCTTTCTTT
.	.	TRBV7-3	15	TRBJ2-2	CASSPGASSTGELFF	TGTGCCAGCAGCCCCGGCGCGAGTTCCACCGGGGAGCTGTTTTTT
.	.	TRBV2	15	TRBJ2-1	CASSPERGGGNEQFF	TGTGCCAGCTCACCCGAAAGGGGAGGGGGCAATGAGCAGTTCTTC
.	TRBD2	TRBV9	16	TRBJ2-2	CASSVRTSGVTGELFF	TGTGCCAGCAGCGTAAGGACTAGCGGGGTAACCGGGGAGCTGTTTTTT
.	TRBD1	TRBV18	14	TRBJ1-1	CASSQTGTDTEAFF	TGTGCCAGCTCACAGACAGGGACGGACACTGAAGCTTTCTTT
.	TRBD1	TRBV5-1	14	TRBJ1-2	CASSSGQGNYGYTF	TGCGCCAGCAGCTCGGGACAGGGGAACTATGGCTACACCTTC
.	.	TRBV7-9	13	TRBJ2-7	CASSLVGGYEQYF	TGTGCCAGCAGCTTAGTGGGGGGTTACGAGCAGTACTTC
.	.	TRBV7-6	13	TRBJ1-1	CASSLAGRAEAFF	TGTGCCAGCAGCTTAGCTGGGAGGGCTGAAGCTTTCTTT
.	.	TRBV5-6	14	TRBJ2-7	CASSLEPSSYEQYF	TGTGCCAGCAGCTTGGAACCAAGCTCCTACGAGCAGTACTTC
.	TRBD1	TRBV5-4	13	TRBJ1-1	CASSQQGPTEAFF	TGTGCCAGCAGTCAACAGGGGCCCACAGAGGCTTTCTTT
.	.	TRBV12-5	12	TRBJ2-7	CASAPQEYEQYF	TGTGCTAGTGCCCCCCAAGAGTACGAGCAGTACTTC
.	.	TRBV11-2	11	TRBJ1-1	CASSPGAEAFF	TGTGCCAGCAGCCCCGGGGCTGAAGCTTTCTTT
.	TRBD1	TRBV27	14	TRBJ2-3	CASSFDRGADTQYF	TGTGCCAGCAGTTTCGACAGGGGAGCAGATACGCAGTATTTT
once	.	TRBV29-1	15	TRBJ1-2	CSVQSTGRYFYGYTF	TGCAGCGTTCAATCCACGGGACGATACTTCTATGGCTACACCTTC
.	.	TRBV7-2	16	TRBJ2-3	CASSLGQLGASDTQYF	TGTGCCAGCAGCCTGGGGCAGCTGGGGGCGTCAGATACGCAGTATTTT
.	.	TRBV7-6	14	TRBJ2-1	CASSLEYSSNEQFF	TGTGCCAGCAGCTTAGAGTATTCTAGCAATGAGCAGTTCTTC
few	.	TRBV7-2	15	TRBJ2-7	CASSLYLGGLYEQYF	TGTGCCAGCAGCTTATATCTGGGGGGCCTCTACGAGCAGTACTTC
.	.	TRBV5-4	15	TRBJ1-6	CASSLDIGTESPLHF	TGTGCCAGCAGCTTGGATATAGGGACGGAATCACCCCTCCACTTT
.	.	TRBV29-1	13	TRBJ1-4	CSASLNLNEKLFF	TGCAGCGCCTCATTGAACCTTAATGAAAAACTGTTTTTT
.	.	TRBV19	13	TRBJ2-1	CASSTTVYDEQFF	TGTGCCAGTAGTACTACGGTGTACGATGAGCAGTTCTTC
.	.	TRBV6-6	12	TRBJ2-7	CASSSTSYEQYF	TGTGCCAGCAGTTCCACCTCCTACGAGCAGTACTTC
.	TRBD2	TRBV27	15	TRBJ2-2	CASSPRAGATGELFF	TGTGCCAGCAGTCCCAGAGCGGGAGCCACCGGGGAGCTGTTTTTT
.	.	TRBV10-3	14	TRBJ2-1	CAISESVRFNEQFF	TGTGCCATCAGTGAGTCTGTGCGGTTCAATGAGCAGTTCTTC
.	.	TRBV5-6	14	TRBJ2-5	CASSLNAGTETQYF	TGTGCCAGCAGCTTGAACGCGGGAACAGAGACCCAGTACTTC
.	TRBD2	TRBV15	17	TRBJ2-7	CATSRDLLTSGFYEQYF	TGTGCCACCAGCAGAGATCTCCTGACTAGCGGATTCTACGAGCAGTACTTC
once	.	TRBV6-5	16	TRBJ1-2	CASSYATAGSSRGYTF	TGTGCCAGCAGTTACGCCACCGCGGGATCTTCTCGGGGCTACACCTTC
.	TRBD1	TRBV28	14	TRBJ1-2	CASSTGGQGLGYTF	TGTGCCAGCAGTACAGGGGGACAGGGGTTGGGCTACACCTTC
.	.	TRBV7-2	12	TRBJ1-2	CASSLFGGGYTF	TGTGCCAGCAGCTTATTTGGGGGAGGCTACACCTTC
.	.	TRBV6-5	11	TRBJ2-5	CASSYGETQYF	TGTGCCAGCAGTTACGGAGAGACCCAGTACTTC
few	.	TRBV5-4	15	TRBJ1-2	CASSLDYAGAGGYTF	TGTGCCAGCAGTTTGGACTACGCGGGGGCTGGGGGCTACACCTTC
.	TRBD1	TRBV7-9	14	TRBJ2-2	CASPDRENTGELFF	TGTGCCAGTCCAGACAGGGAGAACACCGGGGAGCTGTTTTTT
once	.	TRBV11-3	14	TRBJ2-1	CASSPGPENNEQFF	TGTGCCAGCAGCCCGGGACCCGAAAACAATGAGCAGTTCTTC
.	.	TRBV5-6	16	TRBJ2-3	CASSLPRSSGTDTQYF	TGTGCCAGCAGCTTGCCTCGCTCTAGCGGCACAGATACGCAGTATTTT
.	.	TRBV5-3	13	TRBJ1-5	CARSSGSNQPQHF	TGTGCCAGAAGTTCAGGGAGCAATCAGCCCCAGCATTTT
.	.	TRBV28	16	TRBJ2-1	CASSFRSGVLVDEQFF	TGTGCCAGCAGTTTCCGGTCAGGGGTCCTCGTGGATGAGCAGTTCTTC
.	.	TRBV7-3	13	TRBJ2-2	CASSYQNTGELFF	TGTGCCAGCAGCTACCAAAACACCGGGGAGCTGTTTTTT
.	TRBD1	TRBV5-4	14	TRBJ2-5	CATRDRGGQETQYF	TGTGCCACAAGGGACAGGGGAGGACAAGAGACCCAGTACTTC
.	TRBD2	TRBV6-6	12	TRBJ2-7	CASGGETYEQYF	TGTGCCAGCGGGGGGGAGACCTACGAGCAGTACTTC
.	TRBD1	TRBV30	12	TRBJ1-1	CAWDRGNTEAFF	TGTGCCTGGGACAGGGGGAACACTGAAGCTTTCTTT
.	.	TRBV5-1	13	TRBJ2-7	CASSAGQFYEQYF	TGCGCCAGCAGTGCGGGACAGTTCTACGAGCAGTACTTC
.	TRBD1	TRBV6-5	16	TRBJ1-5	CASSYSTTGGHQPQHF	TGTGCCAGCAGTTACTCGACGACAGGGGGTCATCAGCCCCAGCATTTT
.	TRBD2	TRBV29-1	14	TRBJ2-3	CSVEASGTADTQYF	TGCAGCGTTGAAGCTAGCGGGACAGCAGATACGCAGTATTTT
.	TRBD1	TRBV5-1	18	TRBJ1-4	CASSLGPVGQGAFEKLFF	TGCGCCAGCAGCTTGGGGCCAGTGGGGCAGGGGGCGTTTGAAAAACTGTTTTTT
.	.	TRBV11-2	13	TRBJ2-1	CASSPQVGSEQFF	TGTGCCAGCAGCCCCCAGGTGGGCAGTGAGCAGTTCTTC
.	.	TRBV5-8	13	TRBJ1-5	CASSPRGHRPQHF	TGTGCCAGCAGCCCCCGGGGTCATAGGCCCCAGCATTTT
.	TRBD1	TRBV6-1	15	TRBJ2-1	CASTLPGQGFFEQFF	TGTGCCAGCACCCTTCCGGGACAGGGATTTTTTGAACAGTTCTTC
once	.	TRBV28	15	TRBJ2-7	CASSKLSRSSYEQYF	TGTGCCAGCAGTAAGCTCAGTCGAAGCTCCTACGAGCAGTACTTC
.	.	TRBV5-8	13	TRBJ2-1	CASSDTGLWEQFF	TGTGCCAGCAGCGATACAGGGCTTTGGGAGCAGTTCTTC
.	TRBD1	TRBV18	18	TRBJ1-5	CASSPSAPDRVGNQPQHF	TGTGCCAGCTCACCATCGGCACCGGACAGGGTTGGCAATCAGCCCCAGCATTTT
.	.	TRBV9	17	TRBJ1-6	CASSARVGTYNNSPLHF	TGTGCCAGCAGCGCACGAGTGGGGACTTATAATAATTCACCCCTCCACTTT
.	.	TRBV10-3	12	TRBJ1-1	CAIRSGTPEAFF	TGTGCCATCAGGTCCGGGACGCCTGAAGCTTTCTTT
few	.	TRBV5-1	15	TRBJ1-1	CASSYQGDMNTEAFF	TGCGCCAGCTCCTATCAAGGAGACATGAACACTGAAGCTTTCTTT
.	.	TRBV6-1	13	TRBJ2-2	CASNVVDTGELFF	TGTGCCAGCAATGTAGTCGACACCGGGGAGCTGTTTTTT